Shown below are 27 T cell receptor beta chains from a single sample sequenced in a study of cytomegalovirus exposure and HLA in healthy donors. Use of 60 Vbeta and 13 Jbeta primers characterized the PCR. Repertoires were generated with immunoSEQ multiplex PCR, while TCRdb's copy carries only in-frame clones and drops some. The table lists about 140,000 clones, roughly 77% of them singletons. The sample was PBMCs. The receptors originated from a man between 35 and 55 years old in good health and CMV-seronegative.

The chain uses TRBV6-1 and TRBJ1-1; maybe TRBD1 (5 bases). Germline values: CDR1 MNHNS, CDR2 SASEGT. There are 15 residues in the CDR3. V lost 2 bases and J lost 1, with 11 bases in between. The CDR3 nucleotides are TGTGCCAGCAGTGAACAGGGCGGTTCGAACACTGAAGCTTTCTTT. It is translated as CASSEQGGSNTEAFF.

This clone was detected once. The rearrangement uses TRBV5-1 and TRBJ2-7; 10 bases fit TRBD1. V lost 0 bases, J lost 0 bases, and 3 bases stayed unmatched. This CDR3 has 16 residues. CDR1 is SGHRS and CDR2 is YFSETQ in the germline V gene. CDR3 bases: TGCGCCAGCAGCTTGGCAGGACAGGGGGGCTCCTACGAGCAGTACTTC. Translation: CASSLAGQGGSYEQYF.

The chain combines TRBV6-5 with TRBJ2-5; D is undetermined. The CDR3 extends over 15 amino acids. V was trimmed by 5 bases and J by 4 bases, leaving 17 bases between them. Germline V gene lookup returns CDR1 MNHEY and CDR2 SVGAGI. CDR3 loop: CASSPSTGVVETQYF. The CDR3 DNA reads as TGTGCCAGCAGTCCCTCCACTGGAGTCGTAGAGACCCAGTACTTC.

This clone was counted between two and nine times. V is TRBV4-1 and J is TRBJ1-5; TRBD1 agrees at 9 bases. The CDR3 contains 18 residues. Trimming cost V 1 base and J 7 bases; bases outside gene matches: 14. Germline CDR1 and CDR2: MGHRA and YSYEKL. CDR3 sequence (DNA): TGCGCCAGCAGCCAAGTTCAGGTGGTGGACAGGGGAGGGCAGCCCCAGCATTTT. Translating gives CASSQVQVVDRGGQPQHF.

The chain recombines TRBV5-6 with TRBJ1-2; 9 bases are a match to TRBD1. The V gene end was trimmed by 1 base and the J gene end by 5 bases; junction bases not matched to a gene: 3. This CDR3 is 14 amino acids long. Germline V gene sequence: CDR1 SGHDT, CDR2 YYEEEE. CDR3 coding DNA: TGTGCCAGCAGCTTGCTGACAGGGGGGTATGGCTACACCTTC. This codes for CASSLLTGGYGYTF.

The V call is TRBV2, the J call TRBJ2-7; tentatively, D is TRBD2 (6 bases). In germline, CDR1 is SNHLY, CDR2 FYNNEI. V was shortened by 7 bases and J by 3 bases, with 13 bases between the two germline ends. The CDR3 is 13 amino acids. CDR3 sequence reads: CASIRDFHYEQYF. In nucleotides, the CDR3 is TGTGCCAGCATTAGGGACTTCCACTACGAGCAGTACTTC.

This clone was picked up a small number of times. V and J are TRBV6-1 and TRBJ1-4; D remains ambiguous. Germline V gene lookup returns CDR1 MNHNS and CDR2 SASEGT. V was trimmed by 3 bases and J by 8 bases, leaving 13 bases between them. CDR3 size: 14 residues. The CDR3 sequence: CASSEEGGSEKLFF. The CDR3 DNA follows: TGTGCCAGCAGTGAGGAGGGTGGATCCGAAAAACTGTTTTTT.

This clone has a single count. V is TRBV19 and J is TRBJ2-2, with 8 bases aligning to TRBD1. Germline CDR1 LNHDA, CDR2 SQIVND (reference sequence). This CDR3 is built from 15 residues. Losses at the gene ends were 7 bases for V and 3 bases for J; bases not matched to a gene: 7. The DNA of the CDR3 is TGTGCCAGTACGAGCAGGACAGGGTACACCGGGGAGCTGTTTTTT. As protein: CASTSRTGYTGELFF.

Written as DNA, the CDR3 is TGTGCCAGCAGCCCGGACAGTTTCTACGAGCAGTACTTC. Translated, it gives CASSPDSFYEQYF. The J gene is TRBJ2-7, the V gene TRBV7-2; a weak D match, TRBD1 (6 bases). The CDR3 covers 13 residues. Trimming removed 5 bases from V and 3 bases from J, with 11 bases in between. Germline CDR1 reads SGHTA; CDR2 reads FQGNSA.

The CDR3 protein is CASSLDQRGPQETQYF. The CDR3 DNA reads as TGTGCCAGCAGCTTGGATCAGCGGGGGCCTCAAGAGACCCAGTACTTC. The chain combines TRBV13 with TRBJ2-5; 8 bases match TRBD2. CDR3 length: 16 amino acids. Germline V CDR1 and CDR2: PRHDT, FYEKMQ (reference sequence). The V gene end was trimmed by 3 bases and the J gene end by 2 bases; junction bases not matched to a gene: 8.

This clone was seen just once. The rearrangement links TRBV6-5 to TRBJ2-2; 7 bases line up with TRBD1. This CDR3 region has 15 residues. The ends lost 4 bases at V and 1 base at J; junction bases unmatched: 3. The germline CDR1 and CDR2 sequences are MNHEY and SVGAGI. The CDR3 region has the DNA TGTGCCAGCAGTTCCCGACAGGGGAACACCGGGGAGCTGTTTTTT. Amino acid sequence: CASSSRQGNTGELFF.

V and J are TRBV5-8 and TRBJ2-3; D possibly corresponds to TRBD2 (7 bases). V lost 0 bases and J 4 bases, leaving 9 bases between the germline ends. Germline V gene lookup returns CDR1 SGHTS and CDR2 YDEGEE. The CDR3 spans 14 residues. This chain's CDR3 is CASSLGGGADTQYF. Written as DNA, the CDR3 is TGTGCCAGCAGCTTGGGGGGGGGCGCAGATACGCAGTATTTT.

The gene calls are TRBV6-6 and TRBJ2-5, with 7 bases lining up with TRBD2. The CDR3 totals 14 residues. Unmatched junction bases numbered 6, after V lost 7 bases and J lost 1 base. Germline V gene sequence: CDR1 MNHNY, CDR2 SVGAGI (reference sequence). CDR3 sequence reads: CASKTSGGQETQYF. The CDR3 DNA reads as TGTGCCAGCAAGACGTCGGGGGGCCAAGAGACCCAGTACTTC.

The chain couples TRBV12-5 to TRBJ1-5, with D maybe TRBD1 (6 bases). From germline, CDR1 is LGHNT and CDR2 FRNRAP. The V and J ends lost 1 base and 2 bases respectively, with 12 bases between them. The CDR3 has 16 residues. The CDR3 here is CASGLDLRGRNQPQHF. CDR3 DNA: TGTGCTAGTGGTTTGGATCTCAGGGGACGCAATCAGCCCCAGCATTTT.

V usage is TRBV5-1 and J usage is TRBJ2-1; no reliable D call. Deletions cut 6 bases from V and 0 bases from J, with 13 bases between. Germline loops: CDR1 SGHRS, CDR2 YFSETQ. CDR3 length: 15 residues. The CDR3 loop reads CASTAPESSYNEQFF. The DNA of the CDR3 is TGCGCCAGCACGGCGCCGGAGAGCTCCTACAATGAGCAGTTCTTC.

The rearrangement uses TRBV2 and TRBJ2-3; 9 nucleotides agree with TRBD2. CDR3 size: 15 residues. V trimming: 1 base; J trimming: 3 bases; junction bases outside the gene matches: 2. CDR1 and CDR2 from the germline V gene are SNHLY and FYNNEI. The CDR3 nucleotides read TGTGCCAGCAGTGAAGAAGCGGGGGGTACAGATACGCAGTATTTT. Translating it yields CASSEEAGGTDTQYF.

This clone has only one observation. V and J are TRBV6-6 and TRBJ2-1, with 12 bases matching TRBD2. The CDR3 is 16 amino acids. Germline lookup yields CDR1 MNHNY and CDR2 SVGAGI (reference sequence). The junction had 3 bases not matched to a gene; V was cut back by 5 bases and J by 1 base. CDR3 coding DNA: TGTGCCAGCAGTCTAACTAGCGGGGGGTCCTACAATGAGCAGTTCTTC. Amino acids: CASSLTSGGSYNEQFF.

The chain joins TRBV6-6 to TRBJ2-1; possibly TRBD1 for D (6 bases). CDR1 MNHNY and CDR2 SVGAGI come from the germline V gene (reference sequence). The CDR3 consists of 13 residues. V lost 5 bases to trimming and J lost 6 bases, with 11 bases between them. CDR3 nucleotide sequence: TGTGCCAGCAGTCCTGACAGGTCCAATGAGCAGTTCTTC. Translation: CASSPDRSNEQFF.

This chain joins TRBV7-7 and TRBJ2-2; 7 nucleotides agree with TRBD1. The germline gives CDR1 SSHAT, CDR2 FNYEAQ (reference sequence). The J segment lost 3 bases and the V segment lost 6 bases, leaving 7 bases of the junction unmatched. This CDR3 is 15 amino acids long. CDR3 loop: CASRLRTGDTGELFF. As DNA, the CDR3 is TGTGCCAGCAGACTTCGGACAGGAGACACCGGGGAGCTGTTTTTT.

The chain recombines TRBV7-3 with TRBJ1-6; 9 bases align to TRBD1. The ends lost 0 bases at V and 12 bases at J; junction bases unmatched: 15. The CDR3 is 18 residues long. Germline CDR1 reads SGHTA; CDR2 reads FQGTGA. The CDR3 here is CASSLTEWLWDRVLPLHF. CDR3 sequence (DNA): TGTGCCAGCAGCTTAACGGAGTGGCTTTGGGACAGGGTCCTACCCCTCCACTTT.

This chain connects TRBV9 to TRBJ2-5; D uncertain. Germline V gene sequence: CDR1 SGDLS, CDR2 YYNGEE. Trimming shortened V by 0 bases and J by 2 bases, and 11 bases separated the two germline ends. CDR3 length: 15 amino acids. The DNA for the CDR3 is TGTGCCAGCAGCGTAGACTTAGCAATTCAAGAGACCCAGTACTTC. It is translated as CASSVDLAIQETQYF.

The chain is built from TRBV19 and TRBJ2-5; 9 nucleotides line up with TRBD2. Near its end, the DNA agrees better with TRBJ2-7, so the J call may be wrong. Germline values: CDR1 LNHDA, CDR2 SQIVND (reference sequence). The CDR3 covers 14 residues. The CDR3 sequence: CASSITSGGYEQYF. CDR3 DNA sequence: TGTGCCAGTAGTATTACCAGCGGGGGGTACGAGCAGTACTTC.

The V call is TRBV4-1, the J call TRBJ1-5; 7 nucleotides align to TRBD1. This CDR3 has 17 amino acids. V dropped 0 bases and J dropped 0; count of bases not matched to a gene: 5. Per the germline V gene, CDR1 is MGHRA and CDR2 is YSYEKL. The CDR3 bases are TGCGCCAGCAGCCAAGAGGGGGGACAGTATAGCAATCAGCCCCAGCATTTT. Translating it yields CASSQEGGQYSNQPQHF.

The chain couples TRBV18 to TRBJ1-2; no clear D gene. The CDR3 is 13 residues long. Per germline, CDR1 KGHSH and CDR2 LQKENI. Between the trimmed V and J ends, which lost 3 bases and 6 bases, there was a span of 11 bases. The DNA for the CDR3 is TGTGCCAGCTCACCTCCGTCGGTTAATGGCTACACCTTC. Amino acid sequence: CASSPPSVNGYTF.

The chain joins TRBV30 to TRBJ2-1; D is perhaps TRBD1 (5 bases). Germline V gene sequence: CDR1 GTSNPN, CDR2 SVGIG (reference sequence). This CDR3 contains 12 residues. The V end was cut by 3 bases, the J end by 10 bases, with 13 bases between. CDR3 sequence (DNA): TGTGCCTGGAGCGTCAGGGATTGGGAGCAGTTCTTC. It is translated as CAWSVRDWEQFF.

The chain is built from TRBV7-8 and TRBJ2-5, with D perhaps matching TRBD2 (6 bases). The CDR3 is 16 residues long. Trimming pared 0 bases from V and 2 bases from J, leaving 13 bases between. Germline loops: CDR1 SGHVS, CDR2 FQNEAQ. The CDR3 loop reads CASSLAAAGTQETQYF. The CDR3, as DNA: TGTGCCAGCAGCTTAGCGGCGGCGGGGACTCAAGAGACCCAGTACTTC.

The chain combines TRBV7-2 with TRBJ2-7, with unresolved D. V was cut by 2 bases and J by 0 bases, with 5 bases left in between. The CDR3 is 13 amino acids. Germline CDR1 reads SGHTA; CDR2 reads FQGNSA. CDR3 coding DNA: TGTGCCAGCAGCTTACAGATCTCCTACGAGCAGTACTTC. Its translation is CASSLQISYEQYF.